The clone carrying this T cell receptor (beta chain) ranks as large. What it binds is unknown. The data were obtained in a study of T cells in lung cancer brain metastases. Study-level information: Most patients, about 90% of the roughly 20, got no therapy between primary and metastasis resection. A median approximately 300 days separated primary and brain metastasis sampling. Overall study findings and caveats: Paired primaries held more unique productive clones than brain metastases (median roughly 4,600 versus 1,500).

V was clipped by 0 bases and J by 2 bases, with 11 bases between them. The CDR3 covers 15 residues. The germline V gene encodes CDR1 SGHDN and CDR2 FVKESK. Paired samples had equal genomic DNA input, ranging roughly 2 to 5 ug. The data were produced by immunoSEQ multiplex PCR, yet TCRdb's version contains in-frame clones alone and is incomplete. Of roughly 5,000 clones detected, approximately 81% appear once; the ten largest clones hold around 9.2%. The sample comprised tumor tissue from a brain metastasis. The clonotype was recovered from a woman aged 45 to 65 with non-small cell lung cancer that had spread to the brain. The chain carries TRBV14 and TRBJ2-7; D perhaps matches TRBD2 (6 bases). CDR3 DNA: TGTGCCAGCAGCCAAGATCGGGGGAAGACCTACGAGCAGTACTTC. Protein sequence: CASSQDRGKTYEQYF.